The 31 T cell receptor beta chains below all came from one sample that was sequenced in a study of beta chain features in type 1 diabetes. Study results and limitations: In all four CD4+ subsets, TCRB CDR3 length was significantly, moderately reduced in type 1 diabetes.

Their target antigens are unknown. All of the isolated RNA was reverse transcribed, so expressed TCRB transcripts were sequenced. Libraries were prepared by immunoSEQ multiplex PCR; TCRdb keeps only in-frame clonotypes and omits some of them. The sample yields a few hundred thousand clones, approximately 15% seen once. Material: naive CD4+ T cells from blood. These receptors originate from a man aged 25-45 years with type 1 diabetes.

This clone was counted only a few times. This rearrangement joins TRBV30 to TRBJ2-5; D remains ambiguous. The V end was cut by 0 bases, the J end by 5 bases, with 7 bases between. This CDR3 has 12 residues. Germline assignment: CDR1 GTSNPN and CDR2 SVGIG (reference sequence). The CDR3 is CAWSVIRETQYF. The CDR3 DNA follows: TGTGCCTGGAGTGTAATTCGGGAGACCCAGTACTTC. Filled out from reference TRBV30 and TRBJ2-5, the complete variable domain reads SQTIHQWPATLVQPVGSPLSLECTVEGTSNPNLYWYRQAAGRGLQLLFYSVGIGQISSEVPQNLSASRPQDRQFILSSKKLLLSDSGFYLCAWSVIRETQYFGPGTRLLVL.

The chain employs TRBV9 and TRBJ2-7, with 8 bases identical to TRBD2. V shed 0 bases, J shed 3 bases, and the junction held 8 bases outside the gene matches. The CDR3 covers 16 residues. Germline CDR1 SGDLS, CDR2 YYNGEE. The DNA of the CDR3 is TGTGCCAGCAGCGTAGGGGGAGCGGGAGCTATCTACGAGCAGTACTTC. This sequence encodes CASSVGGAGAIYEQYF.

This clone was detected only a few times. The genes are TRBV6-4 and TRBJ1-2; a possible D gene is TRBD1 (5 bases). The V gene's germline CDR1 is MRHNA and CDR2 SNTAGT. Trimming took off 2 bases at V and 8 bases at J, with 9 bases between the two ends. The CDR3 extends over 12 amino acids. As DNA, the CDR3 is TGTGCCAGCAGTGACCAGGGTGGCGGCTACACCTTC. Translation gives CASSDQGGGYTF.

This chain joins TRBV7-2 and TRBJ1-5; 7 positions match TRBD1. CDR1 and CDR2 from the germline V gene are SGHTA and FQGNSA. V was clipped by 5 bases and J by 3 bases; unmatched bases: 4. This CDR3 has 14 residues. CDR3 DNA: TGTGCCAGCAGCCTGACAGGGAACAATCAGCCCCAGCATTTT. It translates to CASSLTGNNQPQHF. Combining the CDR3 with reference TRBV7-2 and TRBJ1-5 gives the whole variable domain GAGVSQSPSNKVTEKGKDVELRCDPISGHTALYWYRQSLGQGLEFLIYFQGNSAPDKSGLPSDRFSAERTGGSVSTLTIQRTQQEDSAVYLCASSLTGNNQPQHFGDGTRLSIL.

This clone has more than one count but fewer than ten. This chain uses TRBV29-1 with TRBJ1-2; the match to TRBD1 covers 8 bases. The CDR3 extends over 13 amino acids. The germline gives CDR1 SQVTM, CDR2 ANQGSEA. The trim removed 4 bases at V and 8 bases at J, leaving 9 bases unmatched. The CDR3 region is CSVARTGFFGYTF. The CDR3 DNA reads TGCAGCGTTGCCCGGACAGGGTTTTTCGGCTACACCTTC.

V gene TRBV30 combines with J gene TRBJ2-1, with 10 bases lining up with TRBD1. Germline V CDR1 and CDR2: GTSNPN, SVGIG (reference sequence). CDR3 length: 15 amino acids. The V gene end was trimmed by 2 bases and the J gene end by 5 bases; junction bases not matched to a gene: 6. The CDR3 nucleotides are TGTGCCTGGAGTTTTGGGACAGGGGCCAACAATGAGCAGTTCTTC. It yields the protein CAWSFGTGANNEQFF.

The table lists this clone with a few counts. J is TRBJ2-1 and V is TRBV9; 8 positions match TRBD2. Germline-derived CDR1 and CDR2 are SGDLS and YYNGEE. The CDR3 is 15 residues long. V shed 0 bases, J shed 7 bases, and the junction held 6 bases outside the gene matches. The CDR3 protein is CASSVVSGNMNEQFF. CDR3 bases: TGTGCCAGCAGCGTAGTTAGCGGGAATATGAATGAGCAGTTCTTC.

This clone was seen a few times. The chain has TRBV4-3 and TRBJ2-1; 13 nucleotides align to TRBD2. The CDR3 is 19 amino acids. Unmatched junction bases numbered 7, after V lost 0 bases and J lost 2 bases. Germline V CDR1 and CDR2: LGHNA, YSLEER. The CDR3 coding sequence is TGCGCCAGCAGCCAAGATAGGACTAGCGGGAGTCGCACCTACAATGAGCAGTTCTTC. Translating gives CASSQDRTSGSRTYNEQFF.

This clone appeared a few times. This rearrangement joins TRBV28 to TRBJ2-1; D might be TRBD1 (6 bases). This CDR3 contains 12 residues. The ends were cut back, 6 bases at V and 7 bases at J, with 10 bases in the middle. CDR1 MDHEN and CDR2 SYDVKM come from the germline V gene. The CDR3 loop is CASSQGWNEQFF. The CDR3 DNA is TGTGCCAGCAGCCAGGGGTGGAATGAGCAGTTCTTC.

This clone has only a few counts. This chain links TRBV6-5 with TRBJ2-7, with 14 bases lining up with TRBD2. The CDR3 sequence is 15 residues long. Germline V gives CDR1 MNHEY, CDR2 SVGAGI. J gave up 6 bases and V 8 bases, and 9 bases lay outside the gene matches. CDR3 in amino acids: CASGSGTSGSAEQYF. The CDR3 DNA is TGTGCCAGCGGGTCCGGGACTAGCGGGAGTGCCGAGCAGTACTTC.

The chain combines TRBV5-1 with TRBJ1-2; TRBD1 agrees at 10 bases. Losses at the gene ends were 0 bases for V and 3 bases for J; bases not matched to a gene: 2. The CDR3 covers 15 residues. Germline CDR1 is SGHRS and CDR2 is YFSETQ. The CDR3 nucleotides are TGCGCCAGCAGCTTGGGACAGGGGGCGGACTATGGCTACACCTTC. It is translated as CASSLGQGADYGYTF.

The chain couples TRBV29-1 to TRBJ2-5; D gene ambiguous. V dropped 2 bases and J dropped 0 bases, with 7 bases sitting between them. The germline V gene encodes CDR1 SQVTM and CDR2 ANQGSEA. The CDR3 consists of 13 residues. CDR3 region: CSVEMRNQETQYF. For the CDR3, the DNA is TGCAGCGTTGAAATGAGAAACCAAGAGACCCAGTACTTC.

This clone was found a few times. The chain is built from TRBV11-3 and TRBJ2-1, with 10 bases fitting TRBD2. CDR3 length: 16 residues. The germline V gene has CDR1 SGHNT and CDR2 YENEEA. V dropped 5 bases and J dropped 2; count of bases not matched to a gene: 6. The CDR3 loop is CASSPLAGATYNEQFF. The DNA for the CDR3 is TGTGCCAGCAGCCCGCTAGCGGGAGCCACCTACAATGAGCAGTTCTTC. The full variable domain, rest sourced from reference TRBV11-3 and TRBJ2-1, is EAGVVQSPRYKIIEKKQPVAFWCNPISGHNTLYWYLQNLGQGPELLIRYENEEAVDDSQLPKDRFSAERLKGVDSTLKIQPAELGDSAVYLCASSPLAGATYNEQFFGPGTRLTVL.

The CDR3 loop is CASSLTAGGWETQYF. The CDR3 DNA sequence: TGTGCCAGCAGTTTGACGGCAGGGGGCTGGGAGACCCAGTACTTC. The rearrangement joins TRBV27 to TRBJ2-5; 8 bases line up with TRBD1. J was trimmed by 5 bases and V by 3 bases; bases with no gene match: 8. Germline CDR1 is MNHEY and CDR2 is SMNVEV (reference sequence). The CDR3 loop spans 15 amino acids.

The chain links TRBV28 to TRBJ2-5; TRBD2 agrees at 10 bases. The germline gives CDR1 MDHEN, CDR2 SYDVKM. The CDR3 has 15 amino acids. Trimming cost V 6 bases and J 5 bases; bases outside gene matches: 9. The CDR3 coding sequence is TGTGCCAGCAGCCAAACTAGCGGGATGGGGGAGACCCAGTACTTC. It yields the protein CASSQTSGMGETQYF.

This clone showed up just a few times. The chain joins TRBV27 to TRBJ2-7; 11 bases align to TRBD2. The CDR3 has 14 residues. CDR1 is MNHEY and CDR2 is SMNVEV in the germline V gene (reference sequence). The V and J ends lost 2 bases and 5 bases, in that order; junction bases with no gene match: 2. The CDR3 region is CASSLTSGSDEQYF. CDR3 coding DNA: TGTGCCAGCAGTTTAACTAGCGGGAGCGACGAGCAGTACTTC.

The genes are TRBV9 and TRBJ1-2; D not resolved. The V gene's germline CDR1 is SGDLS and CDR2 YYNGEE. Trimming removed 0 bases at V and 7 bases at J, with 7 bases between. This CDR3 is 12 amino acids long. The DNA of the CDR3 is TGTGCCAGCAGCGTAGAGGAGGGTGGCTACACCTTC. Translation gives CASSVEEGGYTF.

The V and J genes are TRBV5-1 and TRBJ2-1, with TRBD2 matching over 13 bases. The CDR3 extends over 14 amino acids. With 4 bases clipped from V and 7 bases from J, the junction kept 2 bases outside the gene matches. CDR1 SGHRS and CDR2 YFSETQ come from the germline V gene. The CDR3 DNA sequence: TGCGCCAGCAGCCAGGGACTAGCGGGAAATGAGCAGTTCTTC. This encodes CASSQGLAGNEQFF.

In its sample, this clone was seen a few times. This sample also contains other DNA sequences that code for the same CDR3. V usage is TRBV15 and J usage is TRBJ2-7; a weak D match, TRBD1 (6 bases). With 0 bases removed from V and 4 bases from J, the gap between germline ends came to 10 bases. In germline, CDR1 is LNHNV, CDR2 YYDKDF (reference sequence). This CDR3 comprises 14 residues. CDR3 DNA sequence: TGTGCCACCAGCAGAGATCGCAGGGGTTACGAGCAGTACTTC. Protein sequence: CATSRDRRGYEQYF.

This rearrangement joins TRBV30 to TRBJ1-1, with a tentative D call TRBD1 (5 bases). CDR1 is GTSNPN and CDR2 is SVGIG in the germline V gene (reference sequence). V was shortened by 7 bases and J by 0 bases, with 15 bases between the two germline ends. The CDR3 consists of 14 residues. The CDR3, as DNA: TGTGCCTCCCAGGGTCTTAACATGAACACTGAAGCTTTCTTT. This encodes CASQGLNMNTEAFF.

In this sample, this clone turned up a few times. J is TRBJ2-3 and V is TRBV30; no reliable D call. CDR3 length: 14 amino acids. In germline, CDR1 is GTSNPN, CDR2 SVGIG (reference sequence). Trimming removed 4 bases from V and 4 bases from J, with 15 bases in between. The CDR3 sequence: CAWINPRVADTQYF. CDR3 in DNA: TGTGCCTGGATTAACCCCCGGGTGGCAGATACGCAGTATTTT.

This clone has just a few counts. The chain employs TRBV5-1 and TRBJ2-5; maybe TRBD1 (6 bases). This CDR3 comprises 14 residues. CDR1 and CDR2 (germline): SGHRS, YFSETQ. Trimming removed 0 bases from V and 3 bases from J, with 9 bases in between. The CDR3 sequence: CASSLVAGEETQYF. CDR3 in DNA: TGCGCCAGCAGCTTGGTGGCAGGGGAAGAGACCCAGTACTTC.

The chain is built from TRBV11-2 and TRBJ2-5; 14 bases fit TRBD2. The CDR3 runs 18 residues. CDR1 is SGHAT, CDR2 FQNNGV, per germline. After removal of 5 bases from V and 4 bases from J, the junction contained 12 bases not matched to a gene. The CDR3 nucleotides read TGTGCCAGCAGCCCACTAGGACTAGCGGGAGGTTGGCGAGAGACCCAGTACTTC. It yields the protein CASSPLGLAGGWRETQYF. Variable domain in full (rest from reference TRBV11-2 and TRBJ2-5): EAGVAQSPRYKIIEKRQSVAFWCNPISGHATLYWYQQILGQGPKLLIQFQNNGVVDDSQLPKDRFSAERLKGVDSTLKIQPAKLEDSAVYLCASSPLGLAGGWRETQYFGPGTRLLVL.

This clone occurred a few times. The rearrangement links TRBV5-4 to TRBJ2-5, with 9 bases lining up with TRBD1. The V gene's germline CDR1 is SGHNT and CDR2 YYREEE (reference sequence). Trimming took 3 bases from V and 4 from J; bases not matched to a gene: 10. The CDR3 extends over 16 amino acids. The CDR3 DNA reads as TGTGCCAGCAGCTCATTTGAGGACAGGGGAGGAGAGACCCAGTACTTC. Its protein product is CASSSFEDRGGETQYF.

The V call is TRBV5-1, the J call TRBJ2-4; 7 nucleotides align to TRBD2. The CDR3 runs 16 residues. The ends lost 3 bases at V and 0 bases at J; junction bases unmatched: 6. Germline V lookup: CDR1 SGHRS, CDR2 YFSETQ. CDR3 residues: CASSWLGGRAKNIQYF. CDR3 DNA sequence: TGCGCCAGCAGCTGGCTTGGCGGGAGAGCCAAAAACATTCAGTACTTC. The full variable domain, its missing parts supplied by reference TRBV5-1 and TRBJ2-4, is KAGVTQTPRYLIKTRGQQVTLSCSPISGHRSVSWYQQTPGQGLQFLFEYFSETQRNKGNFPGRFSGRQFSNSRSEMNVSTLELGDSALYLCASSWLGGRAKNIQYFGAGTRLSVL.

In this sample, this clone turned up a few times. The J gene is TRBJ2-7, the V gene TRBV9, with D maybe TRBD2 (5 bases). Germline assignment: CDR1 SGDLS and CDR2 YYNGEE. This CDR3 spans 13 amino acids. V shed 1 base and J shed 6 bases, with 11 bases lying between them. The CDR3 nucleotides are TGTGCCAGCAGCGTAATTGCGGCGGGCGAGCAGTACTTC. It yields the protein CASSVIAAGEQYF. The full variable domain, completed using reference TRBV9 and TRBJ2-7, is DSGVTQTPKHLITATGQRVTLRCSPRSGDLSVYWYQQSLDQGLQFLIQYYNGEERAKGNILERFSAQQFPDLHSELNLSSLELGDSALYFCASSVIAAGEQYFGPGTRLTVT.

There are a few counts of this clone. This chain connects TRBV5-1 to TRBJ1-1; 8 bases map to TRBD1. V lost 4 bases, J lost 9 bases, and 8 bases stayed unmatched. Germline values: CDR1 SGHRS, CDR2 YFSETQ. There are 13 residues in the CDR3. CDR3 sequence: CASSGGDRTKAFF. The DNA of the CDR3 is TGCGCCAGCAGCGGGGGGGACAGGACGAAAGCTTTCTTT.

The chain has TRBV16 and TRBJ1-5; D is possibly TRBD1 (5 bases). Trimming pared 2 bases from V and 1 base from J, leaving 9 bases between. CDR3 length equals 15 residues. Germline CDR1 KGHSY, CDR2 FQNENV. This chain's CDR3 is CASSQTDRSNQPQHF. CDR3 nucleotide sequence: TGTGCCAGCAGCCAAACCGACAGAAGCAATCAGCCCCAGCATTTT.

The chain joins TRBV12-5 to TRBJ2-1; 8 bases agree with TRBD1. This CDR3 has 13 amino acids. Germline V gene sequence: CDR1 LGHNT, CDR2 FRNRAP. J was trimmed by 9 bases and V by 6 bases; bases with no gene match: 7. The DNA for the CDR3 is TGTGCTAGTGGGCGACAGACAGGGGTTGAGCAGTTCTTC. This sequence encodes CASGRQTGVEQFF.

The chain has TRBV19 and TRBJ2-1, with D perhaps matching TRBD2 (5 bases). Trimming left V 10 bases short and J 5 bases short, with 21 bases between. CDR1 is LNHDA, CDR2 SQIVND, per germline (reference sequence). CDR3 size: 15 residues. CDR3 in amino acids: CATDGTGRGHNEQFF. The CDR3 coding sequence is TGTGCCACCGACGGTACTGGACGGGGTCACAATGAGCAGTTCTTC.

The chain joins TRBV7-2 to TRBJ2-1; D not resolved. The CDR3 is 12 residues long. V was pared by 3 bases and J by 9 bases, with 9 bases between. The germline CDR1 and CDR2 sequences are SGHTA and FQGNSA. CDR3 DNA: TGTGCCAGCAGCTTGAGGATAGGTGAGCAGTTCTTC. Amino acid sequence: CASSLRIGEQFF.